This TCR beta chain was found in a study of CD8+ T cells in alopecia areata. This clone was seen a handful of times. Its antigen is unknown. Additional DNA sequences in this sample encode the identical CDR3. Overall study results and limits: TCRs were shared less clearly across patients than in mice, possibly for HLA-related reasons.

Extraction and reverse transcription of RNA yielded cDNA as the sequencing template. Clones were sequenced by immunoSEQ multiplex PCR, and TCRdb holds only the in-frame ones, with some missing. The sample carries hundreds of thousands of clones, 57% recorded once. Sampling of alopecia areata patients yielded lesional scalp punch biopsies as well as peripheral blood. PBMCs provided sorted CD4+ and CD8+ T cells. This CDR3 has 13 amino acids. V lost 2 bases and J lost 1, with 6 bases in between. Per the germline V gene, CDR1 is GTSNPN and CDR2 is SVGIG (reference sequence). This clonotype originated in a human donor with alopecia areata. The sample in question was CD4+ T cells sorted from blood, obtained at week 0. The chain recombines TRBV30 with TRBJ2-4; the D gene is possibly TRBD2 (6 bases). The chain's CDR3 is CAWSSGAKNIQYF. The DNA for the CDR3 is TGTGCCTGGAGTAGCGGGGCCAAAAACATTCAGTACTTC.